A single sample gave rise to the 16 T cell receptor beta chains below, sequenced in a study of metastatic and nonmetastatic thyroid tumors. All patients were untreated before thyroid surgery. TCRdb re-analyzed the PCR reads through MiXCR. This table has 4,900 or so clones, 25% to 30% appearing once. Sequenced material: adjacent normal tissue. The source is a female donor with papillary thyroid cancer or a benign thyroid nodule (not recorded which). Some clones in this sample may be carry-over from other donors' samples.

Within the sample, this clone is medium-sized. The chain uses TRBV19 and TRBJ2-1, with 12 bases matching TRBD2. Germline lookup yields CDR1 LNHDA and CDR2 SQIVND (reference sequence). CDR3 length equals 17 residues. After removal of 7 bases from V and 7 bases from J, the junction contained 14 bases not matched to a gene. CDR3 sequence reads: CASNNLGFGLAGNEQFF. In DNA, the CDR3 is TGTGCCAGTAACAACTTAGGGTTTGGACTAGCGGGAAATGAGCAGTTCTTC. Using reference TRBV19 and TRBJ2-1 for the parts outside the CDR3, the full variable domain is DGGITQSPKYLFRKEGQNVTLSCEQNLNHDAMYWYRQDPGQGLRLIYYSQIVNDFQKGDIAEGYSVSREKKESFPLTVTSAQKNPTAFYLCASNNLGFGLAGNEQFFGPGTRLTVL.

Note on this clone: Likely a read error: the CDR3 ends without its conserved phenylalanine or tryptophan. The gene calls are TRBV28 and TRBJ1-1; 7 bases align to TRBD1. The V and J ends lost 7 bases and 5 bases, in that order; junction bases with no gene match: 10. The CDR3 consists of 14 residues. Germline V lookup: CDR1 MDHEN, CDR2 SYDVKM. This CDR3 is CASTPRAGGTEAFV. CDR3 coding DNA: TGTGCCAGCACCCCGCGGGCAGGGGGAACTGAAGCTTTCGTT.

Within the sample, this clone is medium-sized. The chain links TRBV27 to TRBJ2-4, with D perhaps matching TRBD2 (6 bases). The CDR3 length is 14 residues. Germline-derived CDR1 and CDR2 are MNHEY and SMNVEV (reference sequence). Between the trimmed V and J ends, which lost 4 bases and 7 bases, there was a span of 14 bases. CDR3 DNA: TGTGCCAGCAGTTCCCGGTCAGGAGGGAACATTCAGTACTTC. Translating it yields CASSSRSGGNIQYF.

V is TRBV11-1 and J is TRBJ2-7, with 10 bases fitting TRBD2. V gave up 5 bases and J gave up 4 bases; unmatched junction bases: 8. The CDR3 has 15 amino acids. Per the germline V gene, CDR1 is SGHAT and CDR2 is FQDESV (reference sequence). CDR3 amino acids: CASSPASGRLYEQYF. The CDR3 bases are TGTGCCAGCAGCCCAGCTAGCGGGAGATTGTACGAGCAGTACTTC.

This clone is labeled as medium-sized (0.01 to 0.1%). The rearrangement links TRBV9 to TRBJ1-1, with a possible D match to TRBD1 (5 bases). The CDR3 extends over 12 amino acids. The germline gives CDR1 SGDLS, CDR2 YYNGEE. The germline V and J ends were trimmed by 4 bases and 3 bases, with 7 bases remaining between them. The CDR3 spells CASSRGDTEAFF. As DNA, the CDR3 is TGTGCCAGCAGCCGGGGGGACACTGAAGCTTTCTTT.

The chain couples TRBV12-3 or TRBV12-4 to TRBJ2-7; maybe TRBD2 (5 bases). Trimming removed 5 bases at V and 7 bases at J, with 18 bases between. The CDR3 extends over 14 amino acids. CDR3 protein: CASSPGKRVIEQYF. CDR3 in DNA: TGTGCCAGCAGTCCCGGGAAACGTGTTATTGAGCAGTACTTC.

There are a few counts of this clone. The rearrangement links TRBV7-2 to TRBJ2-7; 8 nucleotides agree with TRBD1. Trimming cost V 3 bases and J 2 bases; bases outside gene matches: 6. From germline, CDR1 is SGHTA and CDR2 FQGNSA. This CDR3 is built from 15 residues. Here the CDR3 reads CASSFGTGRTYEQYF. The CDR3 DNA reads TGTGCCAGCAGCTTCGGGACAGGTAGAACCTACGAGCAGTACTTC.

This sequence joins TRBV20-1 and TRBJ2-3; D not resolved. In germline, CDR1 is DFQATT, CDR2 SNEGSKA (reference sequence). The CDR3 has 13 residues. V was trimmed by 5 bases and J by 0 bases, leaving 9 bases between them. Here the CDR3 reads CSAAPGSTDTQYF. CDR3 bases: TGCAGTGCTGCCCCCGGGAGCACAGATACGCAGTATTTT.

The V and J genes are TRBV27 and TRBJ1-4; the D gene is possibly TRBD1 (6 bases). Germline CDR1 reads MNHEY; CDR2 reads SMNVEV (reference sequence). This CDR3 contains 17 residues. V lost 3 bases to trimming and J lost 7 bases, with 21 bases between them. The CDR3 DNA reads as TGTGCCAGCAGTTTCCGCATGGGGGGGGGCGCGGGTGAAAAACTGTTTTTT. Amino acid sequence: CASSFRMGGGAGEKLFF.

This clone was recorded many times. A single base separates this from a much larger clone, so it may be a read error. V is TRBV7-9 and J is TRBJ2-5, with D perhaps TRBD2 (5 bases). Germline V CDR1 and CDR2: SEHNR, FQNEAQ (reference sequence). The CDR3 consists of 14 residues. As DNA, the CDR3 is TGTGCCAGCAGTCTCGGCGGTAGGGAGCAGACCCAGCACTTC. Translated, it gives CASSLGGREQTQHF.

This CDR3 reads CASSVTGVGATDTQYF. As DNA, the CDR3 is TGTGCCAGTAGTGTTACAGGGGTCGGGGCCACAGATACGCAGTATTTT. The chain recombines TRBV19 with TRBJ2-3, with TRBD1 identical over 7 bases. The germline gives CDR1 LNHDA, CDR2 SQIVND (reference sequence). Trimming at V came to 5 bases and at J to 2 bases, leaving 10 bases not matched to a gene. CDR3 size: 16 residues.

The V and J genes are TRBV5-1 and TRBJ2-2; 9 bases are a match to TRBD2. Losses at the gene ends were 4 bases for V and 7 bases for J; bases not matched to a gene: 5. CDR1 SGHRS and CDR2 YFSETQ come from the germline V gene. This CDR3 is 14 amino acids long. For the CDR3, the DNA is TGCGCCAGCAGCCATAGCGGGAGCGGCGGGGAGCTGTTTTTT. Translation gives CASSHSGSGGELFF. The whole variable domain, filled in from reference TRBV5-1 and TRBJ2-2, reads KAGVTQTPRYLIKTRGQQVTLSCSPISGHRSVSWYQQTPGQGLQFLFEYFSETQRNKGNFPGRFSGRQFSNSRSEMNVSTLELGDSALYLCASSHSGSGGELFFGEGSRLTVL.

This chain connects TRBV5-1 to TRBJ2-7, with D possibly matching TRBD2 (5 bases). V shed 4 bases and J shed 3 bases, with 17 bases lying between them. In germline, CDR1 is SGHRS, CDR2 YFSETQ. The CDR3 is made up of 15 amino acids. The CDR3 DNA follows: TGCGCCAGCAGCCTCGTTAATCGGGAAATCTACGAGCAGTACTTC. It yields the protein CASSLVNREIYEQYF.

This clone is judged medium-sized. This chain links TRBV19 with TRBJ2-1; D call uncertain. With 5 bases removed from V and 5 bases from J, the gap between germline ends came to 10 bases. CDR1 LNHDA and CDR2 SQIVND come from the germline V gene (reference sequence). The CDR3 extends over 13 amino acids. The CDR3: CASSFGPNNEQFF. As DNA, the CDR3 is TGTGCCAGTAGTTTCGGGCCGAACAATGAGCAGTTCTTC.

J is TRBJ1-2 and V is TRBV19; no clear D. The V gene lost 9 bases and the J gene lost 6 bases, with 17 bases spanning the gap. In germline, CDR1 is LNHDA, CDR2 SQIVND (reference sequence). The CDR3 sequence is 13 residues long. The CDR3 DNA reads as TGTGCCAGCAAGCGAAGGGAACAAGATGGCTACACCTTC. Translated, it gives CASKRREQDGYTF. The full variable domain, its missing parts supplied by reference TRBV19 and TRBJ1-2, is DGGITQSPKYLFRKEGQNVTLSCEQNLNHDAMYWYRQDPGQGLRLIYYSQIVNDFQKGDIAEGYSVSREKKESFPLTVTSAQKNPTAFYLCASKRREQDGYTFGSGTRLTVV.

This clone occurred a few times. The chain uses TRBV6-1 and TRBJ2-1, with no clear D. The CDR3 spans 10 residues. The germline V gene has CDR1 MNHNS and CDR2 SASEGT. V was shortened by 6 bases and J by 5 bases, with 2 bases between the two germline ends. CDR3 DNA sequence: TGTGCCAGCAGGAACAATGAGCAGTTCTTC. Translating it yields CASRNNEQFF.